One and the same sample provided the 29 T cell receptor beta chains below, sequenced in a study of cytomegalovirus exposure and HLA in healthy donors. The PCR made use of 60 Vbeta and 13 Jbeta primers. Only in-frame clones appear in the TCRdb table, and some are missing; sequencing was by immunoSEQ multiplex PCR. Altogether roughly 140,000 clones are present, 80% being singletons, with the ten largest covering under 6%. The sequencing input was PBMCs. These TCRs come from a middle-aged man in good health and CMV-seronegative.

This chain uses TRBV7-3 with TRBJ1-1, with D maybe TRBD1 (5 bases). Germline V gene data show CDR1 as SGHTA and CDR2 as FQGTGA. The V and J ends lost 2 bases and 6 bases respectively, with 13 bases between them. This CDR3 is built from 14 residues. CDR3 DNA: TGTGCCAGCAGCTTAGGAGGGGCTCCGGCTGAAGCTTTCTTT. Protein: CASSLGGAPAEAFF.

This chain connects TRBV6-6 to TRBJ1-2; D unresolved. The V end was cut by 2 bases, the J end by 1 base, with 5 bases between. The germline CDR1 and CDR2 sequences are MNHNY and SVGAGI (reference sequence). The CDR3 is 13 residues long. The CDR3 nucleotides are TGTGCCAGCAGTTACATGTATAACTATGGCTACACCTTC. Protein sequence: CASSYMYNYGYTF.

V usage is TRBV30 and J usage is TRBJ1-2; D may be TRBD1 (6 bases). The CDR3 runs to 16 residues. V lost 0 bases and J 1 base, leaving 15 bases between the germline ends. Germline values: CDR1 GTSNPN, CDR2 SVGIG (reference sequence). The CDR3 DNA is TGTGCCTGGAGTGTAGCAGGGGCCGGAGTTAACTATGGCTACACCTTC. Encoded protein: CAWSVAGAGVNYGYTF.

The chain joins TRBV30 to TRBJ2-1, with D unclear. CDR3 length equals 13 residues. CDR1 is GTSNPN, CDR2 SVGIG, per germline (reference sequence). Trimming took off 0 bases at V and 2 bases at J, with 5 bases between the two ends. The CDR3 spells CAWSVGTYNEQFF. Written as DNA, the CDR3 is TGTGCCTGGAGTGTGGGCACCTACAATGAGCAGTTCTTC.

This clone has a single count. The CDR3 here is CASGSTDTQYF. The CDR3 nucleotides are TGCGCCAGCGGCAGCACAGATACGCAGTATTTT. J is TRBJ2-3 and V is TRBV10-1; D gene unclear. Germline assignment: CDR1 WNHNN and CDR2 SYGVQD (reference sequence). This CDR3 comprises 11 residues. V lost 8 bases, J lost 0 bases, and 3 bases lay in between.

This chain's CDR3 is CASREQGARGNTIYF. The CDR3 region has the DNA TGTGCCAGCAGAGAACAGGGGGCGCGTGGAAACACCATATATTTT. J is TRBJ1-3 and V is TRBV28; 9 nucleotides line up with TRBD1. With 6 bases clipped from V and 3 bases from J, the junction kept 6 bases outside the gene matches. In germline, CDR1 is MDHEN, CDR2 SYDVKM. This CDR3 has 15 amino acids.

The rearrangement uses TRBV2 and TRBJ2-5; no clear D. The CDR3 has 14 amino acids. Germline CDR1 is SNHLY and CDR2 is FYNNEI. V was shortened by 6 bases and J by 4 bases, with 15 bases between the two germline ends. DNA for the CDR3: TGTGCCAGCAGCGGGTCGAGGTCGGGAGAGACCCAGTACTTC. Its protein product is CASSGSRSGETQYF. The full variable domain, completed using reference TRBV2 and TRBJ2-5, is EPEVTQTPSHQVTQMGQEVILRCVPISNHLYFYWYRQILGQKVEFLVSFYNNEISEKSEIFDDQFSVERPDGSNFTLKIRSTKLEDSAMYFCASSGSRSGETQYFGPGTRLLVL.

The chain has TRBV19 and TRBJ2-2, with 7 bases fitting TRBD1. V gave up 8 bases and J gave up 5 bases; unmatched junction bases: 11. The CDR3 length is 15 residues. CDR1 and CDR2 from the germline V gene are LNHDA and SQIVND (reference sequence). CDR3 in amino acids: CASGAPTGRTGELFF. DNA for the CDR3: TGTGCCAGTGGGGCTCCGACAGGGCGGACCGGGGAGCTGTTTTTT.

With regard to this clone: At the DNA level, this CDR3 is encoded by other sequences in the same sample as well. V gene TRBV7-2 combines with J gene TRBJ1-1, with 8 positions matching TRBD1. Losses at the gene ends were 3 bases for V and 1 base for J; bases not matched to a gene: 1. This CDR3 contains 14 residues. Germline CDR1 is SGHTA and CDR2 is FQGNSA. CDR3 in amino acids: CASSLDRANTEAFF. Written as DNA, the CDR3 is TGTGCCAGCAGCTTGGACAGGGCGAACACTGAAGCTTTCTTT. Full variable domain (rest looked up from reference TRBV7-2 and TRBJ1-1): GAGVSQSPSNKVTEKGKDVELRCDPISGHTALYWYRQSLGQGLEFLIYFQGNSAPDKSGLPSDRFSAERTGGSVSTLTIQRTQQEDSAVYLCASSLDRANTEAFFGQGTRLTVV.

The chain is built from TRBV7-2 and TRBJ2-5; possibly TRBD1 for D (6 bases). The J call may be faulty, since TRBJ2-7 better matches the DNA end. The CDR3 extends over 15 amino acids. The germline V gene has CDR1 SGHTA and CDR2 FQGNSA. The CDR3 DNA reads as TGTGCCAGCAGCTTAGTTGCTGGGGGCTACAACGAGCAGTACTTC. Translating it yields CASSLVAGGYNEQYF.

This sequence joins TRBV6-5 and TRBJ2-5, with D tentatively TRBD1 (6 bases). V was shortened by 5 bases and J by 6 bases, with 10 bases between the two germline ends. The CDR3 totals 12 residues. Germline CDR1 reads MNHEY; CDR2 reads SVGAGI. CDR3 DNA sequence: TGTGCCAGCAGTAGCAGGGGAAAGACCCAGTACTTC. It is translated as CASSSRGKTQYF.

The V and J genes are TRBV18 and TRBJ1-2, with TRBD1 matching 7 bases. Trimming removed 0 bases from V and 3 bases from J; junction bases left unmatched: 7. CDR1 and CDR2 (germline): KGHSH, LQKENI. The CDR3 is 16 amino acids. CDR3 sequence reads: CASSPPNRGRDYGYTF. As DNA, the CDR3 is TGTGCCAGCTCACCACCAAATAGGGGGCGAGACTATGGCTACACCTTC.

The chain uses TRBV6-1 and TRBJ1-5; 10 bases line up with TRBD1. With V trimmed by 5 bases and J by 4 bases, 2 bases remained unmatched. CDR1 and CDR2 from the germline V gene are MNHNS and SASEGT. The CDR3 length is 14 residues. CDR3 nucleotide sequence: TGTGCCAGCAGTTGGACAGGGGGTAATCAGCCCCAGCATTTT. Encoded protein: CASSWTGGNQPQHF.

The J gene is TRBJ2-3, the V gene TRBV29-1, with D possibly being TRBD1 (5 bases). Germline V lookup: CDR1 SQVTM, CDR2 ANQGSEA. This CDR3 contains 14 residues. V was cut by 5 bases and J by 0 bases, with 12 bases left in between. The CDR3 DNA follows: TGCAGCGTTCGCTCAGGGTCCAGCACAGATACGCAGTATTTT. Translating gives CSVRSGSSTDTQYF.

This clone was counted only a few times. The CDR3 reads CASSKVGDEGQNYGYTF. The CDR3 DNA follows: TGTGCCAGCAGCAAAGTGGGGGACGAGGGACAGAACTATGGCTACACCTTC. The chain carries TRBV21-1 and TRBJ1-2; whether TRBD1, the table's D call, matches the DNA was not checked. TRBV21-1 is tagged as a pseudogene. This CDR3 has 17 amino acids.

Regarding this clone: The final CDR3 position lacks the conserved phenylalanine or tryptophan, pointing to a likely read error. The CDR3 is CATGRQQNMNTEAFV. In nucleotides, the CDR3 is TGTGCCACCGGCAGGCAACAGAACATGAACACTGAAGCTTTCGTT. The chain couples TRBV19 to TRBJ1-1; D uncertain. The CDR3 is 15 residues long. The V end lost 10 bases, the J end lost 0 bases, and 18 bases lay between the germline ends. Germline CDR1 LNHDA, CDR2 SQIVND (reference sequence).

The rearrangement uses TRBV7-7 and TRBJ2-2; TRBD2 matches at 15 bases. This CDR3 has 19 amino acids. CDR1 and CDR2 from the germline V gene are SSHAT and FNYEAQ (reference sequence). V was pared by 5 bases and J by 2 bases, with 9 bases of the junction left unmatched. CDR3 loop: CASSAPGLAGGFNTGELFF. CDR3 nucleotide sequence: TGTGCCAGCAGCGCACCGGGACTAGCGGGGGGCTTTAACACCGGGGAGCTGTTTTTT.

The chain employs TRBV29-1 and TRBJ2-1, with D perhaps matching TRBD1 (6 bases). Trimming left V 6 bases short and J 0 bases short, with 12 bases between. The germline V gene encodes CDR1 SQVTM and CDR2 ANQGSEA. The CDR3 is made up of 14 amino acids. This CDR3 is CSVKQGDSYNEQFF. DNA of the CDR3: TGCAGCGTCAAACAGGGTGACTCCTACAATGAGCAGTTCTTC.

The chain uses TRBV7-9 and TRBJ2-7, with D possibly TRBD2 on 6 matching bases. This CDR3 is 16 amino acids long. Trimming pared 6 bases from V and 2 bases from J, leaving 20 bases between. Germline values: CDR1 SEHNR, CDR2 FQNEAQ (reference sequence). The DNA of the CDR3 is TGTGCCAGCAGACCACTATGGGACTTTTTCACCTACGAGCAGTACTTC. Protein product: CASRPLWDFFTYEQYF.

This clone was detected only once. The chain is built from TRBV11-3 and TRBJ1-1; D remains unclear. V was pared by 4 bases and J by 1 base, with 7 bases between. The CDR3 consists of 13 residues. Germline lookup yields CDR1 SGHNT and CDR2 YENEEA. The chain's CDR3 is CASSSTWNTEAFF. The DNA of the CDR3 is TGTGCCAGCAGCTCCACATGGAACACTGAAGCTTTCTTT.

Only a few counts were recorded for this clone. CDR3 in amino acids: CASRRSLRANEKLFF. In DNA form, the CDR3 reads TGTGCCAGCAGGCGGTCCCTGCGAGCTAATGAAAAACTGTTTTTT. The chain has TRBV7-8 and TRBJ1-4; no clear D gene. The CDR3 has 15 residues. The germline CDR1 and CDR2 sequences are SGHVS and FQNEAQ. Deletions cut 6 bases from V and 3 bases from J, with 14 bases between.

The chain uses TRBV6-5 and TRBJ2-2, with 9 bases that match TRBD1. The germline V gene encodes CDR1 MNHEY and CDR2 SVGAGI. The CDR3 has 14 residues. V trimming: 6 bases; J trimming: 8 bases; junction bases outside the gene matches: 7. The CDR3 nucleotides are TGTGCCAGCAGCTCGACAGGGGGGCCGGGGGAGCTGTTTTTT. It translates to CASSSTGGPGELFF.

The chain joins TRBV5-6 to TRBJ2-1; 7 nucleotides line up with TRBD1. The J segment lost 9 bases and the V segment lost 4 bases, leaving 10 bases of the junction unmatched. Germline-derived CDR1 and CDR2 are SGHDT and YYEEEE. The CDR3 runs to 14 residues. The CDR3 region is CASSPGQADGEQFF. Written as DNA, the CDR3 is TGTGCCAGCAGCCCCGGACAGGCCGACGGTGAGCAGTTCTTC.

There are a few counts of this clone. V usage is TRBV12-5 and J usage is TRBJ2-7; no definite D call. The V end lost 4 bases, the J end lost 6 bases, and 10 bases lay between the germline ends. CDR1 is LGHNT and CDR2 is FRNRAP in the germline V gene. This CDR3 spans 12 amino acids. In nucleotides, the CDR3 is TGTGCTAGTGGTTCCGTCCGGTCCGAGCAGTACTTC. Translating gives CASGSVRSEQYF.

The CDR3 protein is CSVGGGTGGGTDTQYF. The CDR3 DNA follows: TGCAGCGTTGGGGGTGGGACAGGGGGCGGCACAGATACGCAGTATTTT. This chain joins TRBV29-1 and TRBJ2-3; 12 bases agree with TRBD1. The CDR3 has 16 residues. Looked up from germline, CDR1 is SQVTM and CDR2 is ANQGSEA. Trimming at V came to 4 bases and at J to 1 base, leaving 6 bases not matched to a gene.

The chain carries TRBV19 and TRBJ1-2; 9 bases line up with TRBD1. Germline V gene sequence: CDR1 LNHDA, CDR2 SQIVND (reference sequence). After removal of 6 bases from V and 7 bases from J, the junction contained 15 bases not matched to a gene. The CDR3 consists of 16 residues. CDR3 residues: CASRGQGRGGESGYTF. CDR3 nucleotide sequence: TGTGCCAGTAGAGGACAGGGGAGAGGGGGAGAGAGTGGCTACACCTTC.

CDR3 DNA: TGTGCCAGCAGCCCAGGGACAGGGAACACCGGGGAGCTGTTTTTT. Protein: CASSPGTGNTGELFF. The chain recombines TRBV11-3 with TRBJ2-2; 8 bases agree with TRBD1. This CDR3 is built from 15 residues. From germline, CDR1 is SGHNT and CDR2 YENEEA. With V trimmed by 5 bases and J by 1 base, 3 bases remained unmatched. The entire variable domain, with the rest obtained from reference TRBV11-3 and TRBJ2-2, is as follows: EAGVVQSPRYKIIEKKQPVAFWCNPISGHNTLYWYLQNLGQGPELLIRYENEEAVDDSQLPKDRFSAERLKGVDSTLKIQPAELGDSAVYLCASSPGTGNTGELFFGEGSRLTVL.

This rearrangement joins TRBV28 to TRBJ2-2; TRBD2 might be the D (6 bases). CDR3 length: 16 residues. CDR1 MDHEN and CDR2 SYDVKM come from the germline V gene. Deletions cut 2 bases from V and 4 bases from J, with 14 bases between. This chain's CDR3 is CASSLGGTIVTGELFF. The CDR3 nucleotides read TGTGCCAGCAGTTTAGGGGGGACGATTGTCACCGGGGAGCTGTTTTTT.

The V call is TRBV28, the J call TRBJ2-1; 7 positions match TRBD2. The CDR3 runs 14 residues. Looked up from germline, CDR1 is MDHEN and CDR2 is SYDVKM. With 7 bases clipped from V and 1 base from J, the junction kept 4 bases outside the gene matches. CDR3 sequence reads: CASIEGGSYNEQFF. The DNA of the CDR3 is TGTGCCAGCATAGAGGGAGGGTCCTACAATGAGCAGTTCTTC. Full variable domain (missing parts from reference TRBV28 and TRBJ2-1): DVKVTQSSRYLVKRTGEKVFLECVQDMDHENMFWYRQDPGLGLRLIYFSYDVKMKEKGDIPEGYSVSREKKERFSLILESASTNQTSMYLCASIEGGSYNEQFFGPGTRLTVL.